The rows below give T cell receptor beta chains drawn from one sample of a study of blood T cell repertoires in COVID-19. Some clones are missing from TCRdb's copy, which holds only in-frame ones; the method was immunoSEQ multiplex PCR. Here the sample spans roughly 260,000 clones, just under 90% being singletons. Material for sequencing was peripheral blood. Source of these receptors: a middle-aged woman with acute or convalescent COVID-19. The CDR3 runs from the conserved cysteine through the conserved F or W.

j_call: TRBJ2-5; v_call: TRBV4-2; cdr3_aa: CASSQEVGAETQYF
j_call: TRBJ1-2; v_call: TRBV6-6; cdr3_aa: CATRGVGTNYGYTF
j_call: TRBJ1-1; v_call: TRBV2; cdr3_aa: CASIRGRGNTEAFF
j_call: TRBJ2-6; v_call: TRBV2; cdr3_aa: CASQYRGSGANVLTF
j_call: TRBJ2-3; v_call: TRBV2; cdr3_aa: CASRVGLITDTQYF
j_call: TRBJ1-1; v_call: TRBV3-1/TRBV3-2; cdr3_aa: CASSQLQVDGNEAFF
j_call: TRBJ1-1; v_call: TRBV27; cdr3_aa: CASSLWQGQVEAFF
j_call: TRBJ2-1; v_call: TRBV9; cdr3_aa: CASSVGVYNEQFF
j_call: TRBJ2-1; v_call: TRBV9; cdr3_aa: CASSFRQHNEQFF
j_call: TRBJ2-1; v_call: TRBV1; cdr3_aa: CTSSRRTRLTGEQFF
j_call: TRBJ1-1; v_call: TRBV19; cdr3_aa: CASYTGGMNTEAFF
j_call: TRBJ2-3; v_call: TRBV5-6; cdr3_aa: CASSLLSSTDTQYF
j_call: TRBJ2-5; v_call: TRBV7-3; cdr3_aa: CASSPQGLAEETQYF
j_call: TRBJ1-2; v_call: TRBV19; cdr3_aa: CASSITGQLTLYGYTF
j_call: TRBJ1-4; v_call: TRBV18; cdr3_aa: CASSPVKIATNEKLFF
j_call: TRBJ2-5; v_call: TRBV6-2/TRBV6-3; cdr3_aa: CASSHGQGGFLVGETQYF
j_call: TRBJ1-1; v_call: TRBV5-1; cdr3_aa: CASSRGTNEAFF
j_call: TRBJ1-1; v_call: TRBV4-1; cdr3_aa: CASSQVPDSNTEAFF
j_call: TRBJ1-3; v_call: TRBV7-9; cdr3_aa: CASILQGSAGNTIYF
j_call: TRBJ2-1; v_call: TRBV19; cdr3_aa: CASSTDRGSYNEQFF
j_call: TRBJ2-5; v_call: TRBV14; cdr3_aa: CASSFLRGNQETQYF
j_call: TRBJ1-5; v_call: TRBV15; cdr3_aa: CATSREGAASNQPQHF
j_call: TRBJ1-1; v_call: TRBV21-1; cdr3_aa: CASSPEREAFF
j_call: TRBJ1-2; v_call: TRBV6-4; cdr3_aa: CASSDLGQASPYGYTF
j_call: TRBJ1-2; v_call: TRBV24-1; cdr3_aa: CATSDSTYRGQNQLNGYTF
j_call: TRBJ1-1; v_call: TRBV27; cdr3_aa: CASSDPEGLWTEAFF
j_call: TRBJ1-2; v_call: TRBV7-3; cdr3_aa: CASSLGDRGSNYGYTF
j_call: TRBJ1-1; v_call: TRBV7-2; cdr3_aa: CASSSQGDTEAFF
j_call: TRBJ1-4; v_call: TRBV18; cdr3_aa: CASSPDRGLNEKLFF
j_call: TRBJ1-4; v_call: TRBV2; cdr3_aa: CASRSGWNEKLFF
j_call: TRBJ2-3; v_call: TRBV6-5; cdr3_aa: CASNSFEGATQYF
j_call: TRBJ1-4; v_call: TRBV2; cdr3_aa: CASRAYPPTGGFEKLFF
j_call: TRBJ2-1; v_call: TRBV21-1; cdr3_aa: CASRPRLTSGGSSSYNEQFF
j_call: TRBJ1-4; v_call: TRBV5-1; cdr3_aa: CASSFSSANEKLFF
j_call: TRBJ1-1; v_call: TRBV11-2; cdr3_aa: CASSLWTGVTEAFF
j_call: TRBJ2-2; v_call: TRBV10-3; cdr3_aa: CAISEFQRGNTGELFF
j_call: TRBJ1-6; v_call: TRBV19; cdr3_aa: CASSIGTGSSPLHF
j_call: TRBJ2-6; v_call: TRBV5-6; cdr3_aa: CASSLVSSGANVLTF
j_call: TRBJ1-2; v_call: TRBV5-4; cdr3_aa: CASSAQGLYGYTF
j_call: TRBJ1-4; v_call: TRBV19; cdr3_aa: CASSIRGGRTNEKLFF
j_call: TRBJ1-2; v_call: TRBV20-1; cdr3_aa: CSGQGVYGYTF
j_call: TRBJ1-5; v_call: TRBV2; cdr3_aa: CASRLSGYGQPQHF
j_call: TRBJ1-1; v_call: TRBV29-1; cdr3_aa: CSGKQANTEAFF
j_call: TRBJ2-3; v_call: TRBV5-6; cdr3_aa: CASSLARLAGGPDTQYF
j_call: TRBJ1-4; v_call: TRBV6-5; cdr3_aa: CASSWKGGEKLFF
j_call: TRBJ1-2; v_call: TRBV9; cdr3_aa: CASSAQGIGYGYTF
j_call: TRBJ1-2; v_call: TRBV21-1; cdr3_aa: CAIPPPGTGIVSNYGYTF
j_call: TRBJ2-3; v_call: TRBV12-5; cdr3_aa: CASGSGRSGAGTDTQYF
j_call: TRBJ1-4; v_call: TRBV18; cdr3_aa: CASSPRRTEGEKLFF
j_call: TRBJ2-1; v_call: TRBV4-1; cdr3_aa: CASSQDFSLGNEQFF
j_call: TRBJ1-5; v_call: TRBV6-1; cdr3_aa: CASSLQGNQPQHF
j_call: TRBJ2-2; v_call: TRBV9; cdr3_aa: CASSLRLAGDTGELFF
j_call: TRBJ2-5; v_call: TRBV6-5; cdr3_aa: CASIREYQETQYF
j_call: TRBJ2-3; v_call: TRBV11-2; cdr3_aa: CASSLLNGGATDTQYF
j_call: TRBJ1-3; v_call: TRBV11-2; cdr3_aa: CASSLDYRGTYFGNTIYF
j_call: TRBJ2-2; v_call: TRBV5-1; cdr3_aa: CASSLQGTGPGELFF
j_call: TRBJ2-3; v_call: TRBV4-1; cdr3_aa: CASSRGSGGQPFTDTQYF